This T cell receptor (beta chain) was identified during a study of blood T cell repertoires in COVID-19. At the level of the study: Acute and convalescent COVID-19 specimens originated in the United States, Italy and Spain. Sources were T cells, B-cell-depleted T cells, or PBMCs; the material itself was cDNA or gDNA.

Per the original data handling: By means of reference gene primer amplification, nucleated cell counts were estimated. Repertoires were generated with immunoSEQ multiplex PCR, while TCRdb's copy carries only in-frame clones and drops some. V, J and clone size are those of that table, while D and trimming were read from the DNA. The sample shows over 85,000 clones, 78% of them seen only once. This clone was picked up one time. V shed 7 bases and J shed 5 bases, with 20 bases lying between them. Germline V gives CDR1 MNHEY, CDR2 SVGAGI. The CDR3 sequence is 15 residues long. This TCR came from a man in his 60s with active or convalescent COVID-19. This chain uses TRBV6-5 with TRBJ1-2; D might be TRBD1 (6 bases). The source material was peripheral blood. CDR3 bases: TGTGCCAGCACTCAAGGCGGGGGCGCGAGATATGGCTACACCTTC. This codes for CASTQGGGARYGYTF.